These 18 T cell receptor beta chains share one sample of origin, sequenced in a study of CD8 T cells in Susac syndrome. With random hexamers, reverse transcription was performed on about 0.45 to 1 ug of RNA. TCRdb reprocessed the immunoSEQ multiplex PCR reads with MiXCR, giving one entry per CDR3 protein. The data contain around 300,000 distinct CDR3 sequences, about 82% of them seen just once; the ten biggest clones take up around 0.2%. Material: CD8+ T cells from PBMCs. The origin of the receptors is a human donor with multiple sclerosis.

The rearrangement joins TRBV13 to TRBJ2-1; 8 bases line up with TRBD1. The CDR3 runs 17 residues. CDR1 is PRHDT, CDR2 FYEKMQ, per germline (reference sequence). The trim removed 4 bases at V and 6 bases at J, leaving 14 bases unmatched. CDR3 DNA: TGTGCCAGCAGCTCCGCTTACCAGGGGGCTGGGAGCAATGAGCAGTTCTTC. Amino acids: CASSSAYQGAGSNEQFF.

A few counts support this clonotype. The V gene is TRBV19, the J gene TRBJ1-5; D ambiguous. Trimming shortened V by 8 bases and J by 1 base, and 9 bases separated the two germline ends. Germline CDR1 is LNHDA and CDR2 is SQIVND (reference sequence). This CDR3 is built from 13 residues. The CDR3: CASSTGSNQPQHF. CDR3 nucleotides: TGTGCCAGTTCGACCGGGAGCAATCAGCCCCAGCATTTT.

This chain uses TRBV5-1 with TRBJ1-2, with 10 bases identical to TRBD1. The V gene end was trimmed by 3 bases and the J gene end by 5 bases; junction bases not matched to a gene: 4. This CDR3 contains 14 residues. CDR1 is SGHRS, CDR2 YFSETQ, per germline. This chain's CDR3 is CASSWGTGEYGYTF. The CDR3 DNA follows: TGCGCCAGCAGCTGGGGGACAGGGGAGTATGGCTACACCTTC. Together with reference TRBV5-1 and TRBJ1-2, the CDR3 gives the full variable domain: KAGVTQTPRYLIKTRGQQVTLSCSPISGHRSVSWYQQTPGQGLQFLFEYFSETQRNKGNFPGRFSGRQFSNSRSEMNVSTLELGDSALYLCASSWGTGEYGYTFGSGTRLTVV.

V and J are TRBV19 and TRBJ1-1; a weak D match, TRBD1 (6 bases). Trimming shortened V by 3 bases and J by 4 bases, and 21 bases separated the two germline ends. Germline CDR1 reads LNHDA; CDR2 reads SQIVND (reference sequence). This CDR3 spans 17 amino acids. The CDR3 sequence is CASSIPTLGGLGTEAFF. CDR3 DNA: TGTGCCAGTAGTATTCCGACCCTCGGGGGGCTGGGCACTGAAGCTTTCTTT.

The J gene is TRBJ2-7, the V gene TRBV27; tentatively, D is TRBD1 (5 bases). Trimming pared 3 bases from V and 5 bases from J, leaving 14 bases between. Germline V lookup: CDR1 MNHEY, CDR2 SMNVEV (reference sequence). The CDR3 has 14 amino acids. This CDR3 reads CASSFSRVGNEQYF. CDR3 DNA sequence: TGTGCCAGCAGTTTTTCCAGGGTGGGGAACGAGCAGTACTTC.

This chain uses TRBV5-5 with TRBJ2-7, with 10 bases matching TRBD2. The V gene end was trimmed by 9 bases and the J gene end by 4 bases; junction bases not matched to a gene: 10. The CDR3 runs to 14 residues. Germline V lookup: CDR1 SGHKS, CDR2 YYEKEE (reference sequence). The CDR3 here is CATHGAGGRYEQYF. The CDR3 coding sequence is TGTGCCACGCACGGAGCGGGAGGGAGATACGAGCAGTACTTC.

The chain carries TRBV13 and TRBJ1-1; 7 bases match TRBD1. V shed 5 bases, J shed 1 base, and the junction held 4 bases outside the gene matches. Germline V gene lookup returns CDR1 PRHDT and CDR2 FYEKMQ (reference sequence). The CDR3 loop spans 14 amino acids. DNA for the CDR3: TGTGCCAGCAGCGCGGGACAGTCGAACACTGAAGCTTTCTTT. Translation: CASSAGQSNTEAFF.

The chain combines TRBV15 with TRBJ2-5; TRBD2 matches 8 bases. Germline CDR1 LNHNV, CDR2 YYDKDF (reference sequence). V lost 4 bases, J lost 4 bases, and 14 bases stayed unmatched. The CDR3 has 17 residues. CDR3: CATSTRGLAGLGETQYF. As DNA, the CDR3 is TGTGCCACCAGCACCAGAGGTCTAGCGGGTCTTGGAGAGACCCAGTACTTC.

This chain connects TRBV28 to TRBJ2-1, with TRBD2 as a possible D gene (5 bases). In germline, CDR1 is MDHEN, CDR2 SYDVKM. The CDR3 loop spans 17 amino acids. V was trimmed by 2 bases and J by 0 bases, leaving 14 bases between them. CDR3 in DNA: TGTGCCAGCAGTTTAGGAGTGGGAGACGACTCCTACAATGAGCAGTTCTTC. This sequence encodes CASSLGVGDDSYNEQFF.

The rearrangement joins TRBV13 to TRBJ1-1; 8 bases map to TRBD1. CDR1 PRHDT and CDR2 FYEKMQ come from the germline V gene (reference sequence). The CDR3 loop spans 16 amino acids. V was clipped by 7 bases and J by 4 bases; unmatched bases: 14. In DNA form, the CDR3 reads TGTGCCAGCATACTAGCCCCGACAGGGGCGAGCACTGAAGCTTTCTTT. Amino acid sequence: CASILAPTGASTEAFF.

The CDR3: CASSQSDSWGEKLFF. As DNA, the CDR3 is TGTGCCAGCAGCCAATCGGACAGTTGGGGAGAAAAACTGTTTTTT. The chain joins TRBV7-6 to TRBJ1-4; D perhaps matches TRBD1 (6 bases). Per germline, CDR1 SGHVS and CDR2 FNYEAQ. Trimming removed 5 bases at V and 8 bases at J, with 18 bases between. The CDR3 has 15 residues. Filled out from reference TRBV7-6 and TRBJ1-4, the complete variable domain reads GAGVSQSPRYKVTKRGQDVALRCDPISGHVSLYWYRQALGQGPEFLTYFNYEAQQDKSGLPNDRFSAERPEGSISTLTIQRTEQRDSAMYRCASSQSDSWGEKLFFGSGTQLSVL.

The chain is built from TRBV28 and TRBJ1-2; possible D gene TRBD1, 6 bases. Trimming pared 4 bases from V and 5 bases from J, leaving 17 bases between. Germline V gene lookup returns CDR1 MDHEN and CDR2 SYDVKM. This CDR3 contains 15 residues. CDR3 amino acids: CASSSTPGAGYGYTF. CDR3 bases: TGTGCCAGCAGTTCCACCCCAGGGGCGGGTTATGGCTACACCTTC.

The chain carries TRBV11-2 and TRBJ2-7; 12 nucleotides agree with TRBD2. V shed 1 base and J 2 bases; nucleotides not matched to a gene: 3. The CDR3 covers 16 residues. CDR1 and CDR2 (germline): SGHAT, FQNNGV. DNA for the CDR3: TGTGCCAGCAGCTTAGTGTCTAGCGGGAGGGCCTACGAGCAGTACTTC. Translating gives CASSLVSSGRAYEQYF.

This chain uses TRBV30 with TRBJ1-1, with no clear D. Looked up from germline, CDR1 is GTSNPN and CDR2 is SVGIG (reference sequence). This CDR3 is built from 12 residues. V was clipped by 4 bases and J by 0 bases, with 6 bases between them. In nucleotides, the CDR3 is TGTGCCTGGACCGATATGAACACTGAAGCTTTCTTT. This sequence encodes CAWTDMNTEAFF. The whole variable domain, filled in from reference TRBV30 and TRBJ1-1, reads SQTIHQWPATLVQPVGSPLSLECTVEGTSNPNLYWYRQAAGRGLQLLFYSVGIGQISSEVPQNLSASRPQDRQFILSSKKLLLSDSGFYLCAWTDMNTEAFFGQGTRLTVV.

CDR3 loop: CASSEPRTGERMNTEAFF. As DNA, the CDR3 is TGCGCCAGCAGTGAGCCCAGGACAGGCGAACGCATGAACACTGAAGCTTTCTTT. The chain links TRBV10-1 to TRBJ1-1; TRBD1 aligns across 7 bases. The CDR3 length is 18 residues. V lost 2 bases, J lost 0 bases, and 12 bases stayed unmatched. Germline CDR1 WNHNN, CDR2 SYGVQD (reference sequence).

The table lists this clonotype with a count of one. The J gene is TRBJ2-7, the V gene TRBV12-3 or TRBV12-4; no clear D. This CDR3 comprises 15 residues. Trimming took off 3 bases at V and 1 base at J, with 13 bases between the two ends. The CDR3 sequence is CASSFGYAGSYEQYF. The CDR3 DNA follows: TGTGCCAGCAGTTTTGGCTACGCTGGATCCTACGAGCAGTACTTC.

This clonotype was counted a few times. Here the CDR3 reads CASSLDGGNEQFF. CDR3 DNA sequence: TGTGCCAGTAGCCTGGACGGGGGGAATGAGCAGTTCTTC. The genes are TRBV19 and TRBJ2-1, with 7 bases aligning to TRBD2. This CDR3 is 13 amino acids long. Germline trimming cut 6 bases from V and 7 bases from J; bases unmatched to any gene: 6. Germline V lookup: CDR1 LNHDA, CDR2 SQIVND (reference sequence). The full variable domain, in which reference TRBV19 and TRBJ2-1 provide the parts outside the CDR3, is DGGITQSPKYLFRKEGQNVTLSCEQNLNHDAMYWYRQDPGQGLRLIYYSQIVNDFQKGDIAEGYSVSREKKESFPLTVTSAQKNPTAFYLCASSLDGGNEQFFGPGTRLTVL.

V and J are TRBV9 and TRBJ1-2; the D gene is possibly TRBD1 (5 bases). The CDR3 extends over 13 amino acids. The V end lost 0 bases, the J end lost 8 bases, and 11 bases lay between the germline ends. Germline lookup yields CDR1 SGDLS and CDR2 YYNGEE. CDR3 sequence (DNA): TGTGCCAGCAGCGTAGAGCTAGGGGACGGCTACACCTTC. This translates into CASSVELGDGYTF.